Presented here are 27 T cell receptor beta chains from one specimen sequenced in a study of shared clonotypes between healthy human individuals. The method was immunoSEQ multiplex PCR; TCRdb's version includes in-frame clones alone and lacks a portion of them. This table has about 600,000 clones, roughly 98% appearing once. The naive CD8 population came from CD45RO-negative cells selected for CCR7, without terminally differentiated effector memory CD45RA+ cells. Sequencing was carried out using naive CD8+ T cells sorted from blood. The receptors come from a man aged 25-45 years in good health.

The chain uses TRBV29-1 and TRBJ2-7; 7 positions agree with TRBD1. The CDR3 spans 13 residues. Trimming at V came to 0 bases and at J to 4 bases, leaving 3 bases not matched to a gene. Germline loops: CDR1 SQVTM, CDR2 ANQGSEA. In DNA, the CDR3 is TGCAGCGTTGAAGAACCGACAGGGTACGAGCAGTACTTC. It is translated as CSVEEPTGYEQYF.

This clone was seen just once. The chain links TRBV9 to TRBJ1-2; D not resolved. V was trimmed by 6 bases and J by 6 bases, leaving 9 bases between them. The CDR3 is 11 residues long. CDR1 is SGDLS and CDR2 is YYNGEE in the germline V gene. The DNA for the CDR3 is TGTGCCAGCATGTCGGGAAATGGCTACACCTTC. As protein: CASMSGNGYTF.

The chain recombines TRBV6-6 with TRBJ2-7, with D possibly TRBD2 on 6 matching bases. Germline CDR1 and CDR2: MNHNY and SVGAGI (reference sequence). The CDR3 spans 14 residues. Trimming removed 6 bases at V and 4 bases at J, with 16 bases between. The CDR3 loop reads CASSHGLAAYEQYF. CDR3 nucleotide sequence: TGTGCCAGCAGCCACGGGTTAGCGGCTTACGAGCAGTACTTC.

The chain carries TRBV27 and TRBJ1-1, with D perhaps matching TRBD1 (6 bases). Germline V CDR1 and CDR2: MNHEY, SMNVEV (reference sequence). Trimming shortened V by 5 bases and J by 0 bases, and 10 bases separated the two germline ends. The length of the CDR3 is 14 residues. The CDR3 reads CASSPDRLNTEAFF. In nucleotides, the CDR3 is TGTGCCAGCAGTCCGGACAGATTGAACACTGAAGCTTTCTTT.

The rearrangement uses TRBV2 and TRBJ2-7; unclear D gene. Trimming stripped 2 bases from V and 10 bases from J, with 0 bases between. CDR1 and CDR2 from the germline V gene are SNHLY and FYNNEI. The CDR3 is 8 amino acids. The CDR3, as DNA: TGTGCCAGCAGTGAACAGTACTTC. This sequence encodes CASSEQYF.

The chain carries TRBV28 and TRBJ2-7; tentative D call: TRBD2 (6 bases). The CDR3 runs 17 residues. CDR1 and CDR2 from the germline V gene are MDHEN and SYDVKM. With 5 bases removed from V and 7 bases from J, the gap between germline ends came to 27 bases. For the CDR3, the DNA is TGTGCCAGCAGTCTCCCCACAAGACTAGTTTCAGGGACGGAGCAGTACTTC. Translation gives CASSLPTRLVSGTEQYF.

Comments on this clone: Sequence at one end of the junction differs from germline and may be a read error. The gene calls are TRBV13 and TRBJ2-1; 13 nucleotides align to TRBD2. Germline CDR1 reads PRHDT; CDR2 reads FYEKMQ (reference sequence). CDR3 length: 16 residues. CDR3 sequence: CASNLAGLAGESEQFF. The CDR3 DNA sequence: TGTGCCAGCAACTTAGCCGGACTAGCGGGAGAGTCTGAGCAGTTCTTC.

The chain recombines TRBV7-2 with TRBJ2-7; 8 nucleotides agree with TRBD2. The CDR3 has 17 amino acids. J lost 2 bases, V lost 1 base, and 10 bases had no gene match. Germline CDR1 is SGHTA and CDR2 is FQGNSA. The CDR3 DNA reads TGTGCCAGCAGCTTAGTAGGTAGCGGGACACCAACCTACGAGCAGTACTTC. This sequence encodes CASSLVGSGTPTYEQYF.

This sequence joins TRBV10-1 and TRBJ2-7, with D possibly being TRBD1 or TRBD2 (5 bases each). Trimming left V 6 bases short and J 0 bases short, with 15 bases between. CDR3 size: 15 residues. Germline V gives CDR1 WNHNN, CDR2 SYGVQD (reference sequence). The CDR3 loop reads CASSGDGAYSYEQYF. DNA for the CDR3: TGCGCCAGCAGCGGGGATGGGGCCTACTCCTACGAGCAGTACTTC.

This clone is a singleton in its sample. This chain joins TRBV29-1 and TRBJ2-3; 10 bases fit TRBD2. The CDR3 runs to 15 residues. Germline CDR1 SQVTM, CDR2 ANQGSEA. V shed 3 bases, J shed 1 base, and the junction held 4 bases outside the gene matches. Here the CDR3 reads CSVEPSGSRTDTQYF. The CDR3 DNA reads TGCAGCGTTGAGCCTAGCGGGAGCCGCACAGATACGCAGTATTTT.

This chain links TRBV2 with TRBJ2-4, with D possibly matching TRBD1 (5 bases). CDR1 SNHLY and CDR2 FYNNEI come from the germline V gene. This CDR3 is 15 amino acids long. V gave up 5 bases and J gave up 2 bases, with 13 bases separating them. CDR3 sequence reads: CASSLQEIPKNIQYF. The CDR3 DNA is TGTGCCAGCAGTTTACAGGAGATTCCCAAAAACATTCAGTACTTC.

The chain is built from TRBV4-1 and TRBJ2-1, with D hard to call. Trimming took 4 bases from V and 9 from J, leaving 22 bases between them. In germline, CDR1 is MGHRA, CDR2 YSYEKL. The CDR3 runs to 16 residues. The CDR3 DNA reads as TGCGCCAGCAGCCCCCAGTCTGCAAGGTCGAGAATTGAGCAGTTCTTC. Translated, it gives CASSPQSARSRIEQFF.

The chain recombines TRBV10-1 with TRBJ1-1, with D possibly matching TRBD1 (5 bases). This CDR3 spans 17 amino acids. Trimming pared 4 bases from V and 0 bases from J, leaving 18 bases between. Germline V gene lookup returns CDR1 WNHNN and CDR2 SYGVQD (reference sequence). The CDR3 DNA reads TGCGCCAGCAGTGTAGGCCCAGTTCAGGACATGAACACTGAAGCTTTCTTT. Its protein product is CASSVGPVQDMNTEAFF.

This clone came up once. The V and J genes are TRBV5-1 and TRBJ2-1; 11 bases map to TRBD2. Losses at the gene ends were 0 bases for V and 0 bases for J; bases not matched to a gene: 5. The CDR3 totals 18 residues. Germline V gene sequence: CDR1 SGHRS, CDR2 YFSETQ. The CDR3 sequence: CASSLASGRLISYNEQFF. CDR3 coding DNA: TGCGCCAGCAGCTTGGCTAGCGGGAGGTTAATCTCCTACAATGAGCAGTTCTTC. The entire variable domain, with the rest obtained from reference TRBV5-1 and TRBJ2-1, is as follows: KAGVTQTPRYLIKTRGQQVTLSCSPISGHRSVSWYQQTPGQGLQFLFEYFSETQRNKGNFPGRFSGRQFSNSRSEMNVSTLELGDSALYLCASSLASGRLISYNEQFFGPGTRLTVL.

The rearrangement links TRBV7-9 to TRBJ1-5; D may be TRBD1 (6 bases). The CDR3 is 15 amino acids. Germline values: CDR1 SEHNR, CDR2 FQNEAQ (reference sequence). The V and J ends lost 1 base and 10 bases respectively, with 17 bases between them. DNA for the CDR3: TGTGCCAGCAGCTTAGGTGGGGGGCCCAGGGATCCCCAGCATTTT. It encodes CASSLGGGPRDPQHF.

The chain employs TRBV19 and TRBJ2-5; no reliable D call. The CDR3 runs 15 residues. The germline CDR1 and CDR2 sequences are LNHDA and SQIVND (reference sequence). Trimming left V 3 bases short and J 1 base short, with 12 bases between. The CDR3 protein is CASSIRPRPQETQYF. The CDR3 region has the DNA TGTGCCAGTAGTATCCGCCCACGACCCCAAGAGACCCAGTACTTC.

This chain uses TRBV7-9 with TRBJ2-7, with 7 bases aligning to TRBD1. CDR1 SEHNR and CDR2 FQNEAQ come from the germline V gene (reference sequence). CDR3 length: 16 amino acids. With V trimmed by 1 base and J by 3 bases, 9 bases remained unmatched. The CDR3 DNA reads as TGTGCCAGCAGCTTAGATCCCTGGACAGGAATCTACGAGCAGTACTTC. Protein: CASSLDPWTGIYEQYF.

CDR3 in DNA: TGTGCCACCAGCAGTACAAAGATCGGGGAACGGGACACCGGGGAGCTGTTTTTT. Its translation: CATSSTKIGERDTGELFF. The chain is built from TRBV15 and TRBJ2-2, with D possibly matching TRBD2 (5 bases). Germline V lookup: CDR1 LNHNV, CDR2 YYDKDF (reference sequence). The CDR3 sequence is 18 residues long. Trimming pared 3 bases from V and 3 bases from J, leaving 20 bases between.

This sequence joins TRBV21-1 and TRBJ2-1; the D call of TRBD2 is as the table states it, not checked on the DNA. TRBV21-1 is noted as a pseudogene. The CDR3 has 15 residues. The CDR3 sequence: CASSSAAGGYNEQFF. CDR3 sequence (DNA): TGTGCCAGCAGCAGCGCAGCGGGAGGGTACAATGAGCAGTTCTTC.

The V gene is TRBV6-6, the J gene TRBJ1-2; the D is unclear. This CDR3 has 12 amino acids. Looked up from germline, CDR1 is MNHNY and CDR2 is SVGAGI (reference sequence). The V gene lost 5 bases and the J gene lost 4 bases, with 8 bases spanning the gap. The CDR3 protein is CASSPGIYGYTF. The CDR3 nucleotides are TGTGCCAGCAGTCCGGGGATCTATGGCTACACCTTC.

The J gene is TRBJ2-3, the V gene TRBV7-6; no clear D gene. Trimming shortened V by 5 bases and J by 2 bases, and 11 bases separated the two germline ends. CDR3 length: 14 residues. Germline CDR1 and CDR2: SGHVS and FNYEAQ. CDR3: CASSPVGTTDTQYF. The CDR3, as DNA: TGTGCCAGCAGCCCAGTGGGTACCACAGATACGCAGTATTTT.

V is TRBV27 and J is TRBJ2-1; D perhaps matches TRBD2 (6 bases). V was cut by 6 bases and J by 2 bases, with 14 bases left in between. Per the germline V gene, CDR1 is MNHEY and CDR2 is SMNVEV (reference sequence). The CDR3 has 15 amino acids. The CDR3 sequence: CASRASGPAYNEQFF. The CDR3 DNA sequence: TGTGCCAGCAGAGCCAGCGGGCCCGCCTACAATGAGCAGTTCTTC.

J is TRBJ2-7 and V is TRBV10-3; 7 bases agree with TRBD1. V lost 6 bases and J lost 0; bases outside the gene matches: 5. Per the germline V gene, CDR1 is ENHRY and CDR2 is SYGVKD. CDR3 length: 14 residues. The CDR3 spells CAIREQGSSYEQYF. The CDR3 DNA is TGTGCCATCAGGGAACAGGGGAGCTCCTACGAGCAGTACTTC.

This chain links TRBV7-9 with TRBJ2-7; tentatively, D is TRBD2 (5 bases). Germline V gene data show CDR1 as SEHNR and CDR2 as FQNEAQ (reference sequence). The CDR3 runs to 12 residues. V lost 5 bases, J lost 4 bases, and 9 bases lay in between. CDR3 protein: CASSRTLYEQYF. The CDR3 region has the DNA TGTGCCAGCAGCCGGACTCTTTACGAGCAGTACTTC.

This clone was counted only a few times. This chain uses TRBV5-6 with TRBJ2-7; 7 bases fit TRBD1. The CDR3 contains 15 residues. Looked up from germline, CDR1 is SGHDT and CDR2 is YYEEEE. J was trimmed by 5 bases and V by 4 bases; bases with no gene match: 12. The CDR3 sequence is CASSAEGAIKDEQYF. The CDR3 DNA is TGTGCCAGCAGCGCCGAGGGGGCAATCAAGGACGAGCAGTACTTC. The whole variable domain, filled in from reference TRBV5-6 and TRBJ2-7, reads DAGVTQSPTHLIKTRGQQVTLRCSPKSGHDTVSWYQQALGQGPQFIFQYYEEEERQRGNFPDRFSGHQFPNYSSELNVNALLLGDSALYLCASSAEGAIKDEQYFGPGTRLTVT.

This chain links TRBV28 with TRBJ1-5; D might be TRBD1 (6 bases). Germline V lookup: CDR1 MDHEN, CDR2 SYDVKM. V dropped 4 bases and J dropped 3 bases, with 25 bases sitting between them. CDR3 length equals 19 residues. CDR3 DNA: TGTGCCAGCAGTTACGGAAAGACAGGTCCGGAGAAACCCAATCAGCCCCAGCATTTT. The encoded protein is CASSYGKTGPEKPNQPQHF.

This chain uses TRBV7-9 with TRBJ2-1, with a possible D match to TRBD1 (5 bases). This CDR3 is built from 12 residues. V lost 4 bases and J lost 7, with 8 bases in between. Per germline, CDR1 SEHNR and CDR2 FQNEAQ (reference sequence). The CDR3 DNA sequence: TGTGCCAGCAGCTCAGGGTATAATGAGCAGTTCTTC. Translated, it gives CASSSGYNEQFF.